This paragraph reports one TCR beta chain. Its antigen is as yet unknown. These data belong to a study of post-analysis software for immune sequencing data. Study results and limitations: Controls showed significantly higher normalized Chao1 diversity than did multiple sclerosis patients. F measure clustering grouped samples strongly by preparation batch. TRBV5-6, TRBV5-1 and TRBV20-1 belonged to a set of roughly five TRBV segments that were more frequent in patients than controls.

Sequencing libraries made from TCR beta cDNA carried unique molecular identifiers. With about 0.9 to 11 million T cells as the source, roughly 500,000 cDNA molecules resulted. Each CDR3 protein is one row after TCRdb ran MiXCR on the PCR reads. The sample yields approximately 570,000 distinct CDR3 sequences, 44% seen once. CDR3 length: 15 amino acids. Per the germline V gene, CDR1 is SGHRS and CDR2 is YFSETQ. The J segment lost 7 bases and the V segment lost 4 bases, leaving 12 bases of the junction unmatched. The source of this sequence is a girl aged 5 to 17 with multiple sclerosis. The V and J genes are TRBV5-1 and TRBJ2-7; 9 bases agree with TRBD1. The sequenced sample was blood. The DNA of the CDR3 is TGCGCCAGCAGCGGACGGGACAGGGCAATTGATGAGCAGTACTTC. Translated: CASSGRDRAIDEQYF.